This paragraph reports one T cell receptor beta chain. The target antigen is unknown. These data belong to a study of a mutant IDH1 vaccine in newly diagnosed glioma. V shed 6 bases, J shed 4 bases, and the junction held 7 bases outside the gene matches. Germline CDR1 reads ENHRY; CDR2 reads SYGVKD. The CDR3 runs to 14 residues. Time point here: week 23, last vaccination. In every dose of vaccine, 300 ug of mutant IDH1 20-mer peptide was given alongside topical imiquimod. Only in-frame clones appear in the TCRdb table, and some are missing; sequencing was by immunoSEQ multiplex PCR. The data contain around 41,000 clones, about 79% of them seen just once; the ten biggest clones take up around 6.5%.

The sequence was collected from a woman in her forties with glioma. Some clones in this sample may be carry-over from other donors' samples. The sample in question was PBMCs, obtained from a glioma patient whose treatment included an IDH1 peptide vaccine. This chain links TRBV10-3 with TRBJ1-1; TRBD1 agrees at 8 bases. CDR3 region: CAIRSGQGSTEAFF. The CDR3 DNA follows: TGTGCCATCAGGTCTGGACAGGGAAGCACTGAAGCTTTCTTT.